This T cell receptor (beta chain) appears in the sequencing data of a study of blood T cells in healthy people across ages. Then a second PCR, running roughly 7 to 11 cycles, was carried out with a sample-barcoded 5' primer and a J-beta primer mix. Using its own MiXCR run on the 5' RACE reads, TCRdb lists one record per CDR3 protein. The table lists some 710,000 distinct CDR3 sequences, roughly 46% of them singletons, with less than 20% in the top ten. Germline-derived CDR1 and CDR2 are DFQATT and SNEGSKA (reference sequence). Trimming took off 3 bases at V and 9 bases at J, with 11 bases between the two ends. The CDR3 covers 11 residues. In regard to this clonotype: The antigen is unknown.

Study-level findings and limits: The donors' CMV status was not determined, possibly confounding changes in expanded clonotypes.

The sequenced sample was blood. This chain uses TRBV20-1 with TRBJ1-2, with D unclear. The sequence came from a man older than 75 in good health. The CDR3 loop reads CSASLTRSYTF. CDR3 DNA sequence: TGCAGTGCTAGCCTAACACGAAGCTACACCTTC.